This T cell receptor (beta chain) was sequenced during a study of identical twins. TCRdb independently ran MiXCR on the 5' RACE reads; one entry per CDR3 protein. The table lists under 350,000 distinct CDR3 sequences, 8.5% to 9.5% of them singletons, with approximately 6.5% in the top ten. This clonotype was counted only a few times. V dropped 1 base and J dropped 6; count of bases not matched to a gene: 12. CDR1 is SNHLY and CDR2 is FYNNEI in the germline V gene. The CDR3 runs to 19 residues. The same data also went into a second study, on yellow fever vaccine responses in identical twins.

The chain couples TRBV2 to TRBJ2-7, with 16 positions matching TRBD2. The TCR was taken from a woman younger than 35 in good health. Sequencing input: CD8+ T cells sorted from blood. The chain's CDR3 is CASSEEPGTSGRAWVEQYF. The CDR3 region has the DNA TGTGCCAGCAGTGAAGAGCCAGGGACTAGCGGGAGGGCCTGGGTCGAGCAGTACTTC.